The source of this TCR beta chain is a study of blood T cells in healthy people across ages. A remark on this clonotype: Antigen: not known.

The germline V gene encodes CDR1 SGHAT and CDR2 FQNNGV. CDR3 length equals 14 residues. Between the trimmed V and J ends, which lost 1 base and 3 bases, there was a span of 9 bases. It was with a sample-barcoded 5' primer and a J-beta primer mix that a second PCR of roughly 7 to 12 cycles was run. Each CDR3 protein gets one entry after TCRdb re-called the 5' RACE reads with MiXCR. The sample carries over a million distinct CDR3 sequences, around 59% recorded once. Study-wide findings and caveats: From one million sequenced T cells, diversity estimates were lower bounds. Shifts in expanded clonotypes may have been confounded by donor CMV status, which was unknown. The study could not conclusively compare naive and antigen-experienced cells, given its unsorted PBMCs.

The chain has TRBV11-2 and TRBJ1-2; D unresolved. Source material: blood. This clonotype was obtained from a man aged 18-30 years in good health. CDR3 nucleotides: TGTGCCAGCAGCTTAGGGGGATATGACTATGGCTACACCTTC. It translates to CASSLGGYDYGYTF.